This T cell receptor beta chain was sequenced in a study of vaccination and CD4 T cells after COVID-19. Sequenced with the Oncomine TCR Beta short-read assay was DNA taken from cultured CD4+ T cells. TCRdb fed the PCR reads into MiXCR, producing one record per CDR3 protein. This table holds about 15,000 distinct CDR3 sequences, around 60% found once. Remarks on this clonotype: Its antigen is not known.

The CDR3 totals 14 residues. Deletions cut 3 bases from V and 0 bases from J, with 8 bases between. The V gene's germline CDR1 is DFQATT and CDR2 SNEGSKA (reference sequence). As to treatment: roughly nine-day PBMC culture with coronavirus spike peptide pools or control peptides (ViraFEST assay). TCRs were sequenced by ViraFEST after antigen-specific T cells had been expanded with peptide pools. Per-well cultures of approximately 2.1 million PBMCs received 9.5 to 10 IU/ml IL-2 and around 10 ug/ml peptide pools. Negative-selection isolation of CD4+ T cells was performed after approximately 10 days of culture.

This receptor was identified in a human donor who had recovered from COVID-19. The rearrangement links TRBV20-1 to TRBJ2-2, with D hard to call. The sequenced material came from CD4+ T cells from blood, cultured in vitro. CDR3 residues: CSASGAANTGELFF. The CDR3 DNA reads TGCAGTGCTAGTGGAGCAGCGAACACCGGGGAGCTGTTTTTT.